This paragraph reports one T cell receptor (beta chain). The antigen is undetermined. This CDR3 has 13 amino acids. V was pared by 1 base and J by 3 bases, with 7 bases between. CDR1 and CDR2 from the germline V gene are MGHRA and YSYEKL. These data belong to a study of cytomegalovirus exposure and HLA in healthy donors. PCR used 60 Vbeta primers and 13 Jbeta primers. Generated by immunoSEQ multiplex PCR, the TCRdb table keeps only in-frame clones and is missing some. The table shows 40,000 to 50,000 clones, with about 70% occurring only once. Points from the study as a whole: Later analysis demonstrated an association between a missense DCLRE1C variant and TCR beta V- and J-gene trimming. Judged likely to be a sequencing artifact was a cluster of highly shared sequence variants.

This TCR came from a man between 25 and 39 years old in good health and CMV-seronegative. The V and J genes are TRBV4-1 and TRBJ2-7; D ambiguous. Sequenced input: PBMCs. This CDR3 is CASSQGEHYEQYF. CDR3 DNA sequence: TGCGCCAGCAGCCAAGGCGAGCACTACGAGCAGTACTTC.